These T cell receptor beta chains were read from a single sample in a study of T cells after yellow fever vaccination. TCRdb analysed the 5' RACE reads with MiXCR anew, one entry per CDR3 protein. The sample lists roughly 63,000 distinct CDR3 sequences; 7.4% were seen once. This material consisted of CD8+ T cells sorted from PBMCs, taken 15 days after the yellow fever booster vaccination. These TCRs come from a man younger than 45 who received the YFV17D yellow fever vaccine. The CDR3 runs from the conserved cysteine through the conserved F or W. Fields, in order: clone size, V gene, J gene, D gene, CDR3 length, CDR3 protein, CDR3 DNA. The D gene is left open where the match is weak. Clone size is given for some rows only: seen once, a few or many times, or a class if the clone is expanded.

size: many; V: TRBV7-8; J: TRBJ2-7; D: -; length: 14; CDR3: CASSLVAAAYEQYF; DNA: TGTGCCAGCAGCTTGGTAGCGGCAGCCTACGAGCAGTACTTC
size: -; V: TRBV29-1; J: TRBJ2-7; D: TRBD1; length: 13; CDR3: CSVVGTGVYEQYF; DNA: TGCAGCGTTGTGGGGACAGGAGTCTACGAGCAGTACTTC
size: many; V: TRBV7-2; J: TRBJ2-3; D: -; length: 14; CDR3: CASEHWEAADTQYF; DNA: TGTGCCAGCGAACACTGGGAGGCCGCAGATACGCAGTATTTT
size: many; V: TRBV13; J: TRBJ1-6; D: -; length: 14; CDR3: CASSSTQRNSPLHF; DNA: TGTGCCAGCAGCTCGACACAGCGGAATTCACCCCTCCACTTT
size: many; V: TRBV7-2; J: TRBJ2-7; D: TRBD1; length: 15; CDR3: CASSSRDRENYEQYF; DNA: TGTGCCAGCAGCAGCCGGGACAGGGAAAACTACGAGCAGTACTTC
size: many; V: TRBV20-1; J: TRBJ1-5; D: -; length: 15; CDR3: CSARGRLETGQPQHF; DNA: TGCAGTGCTAGGGGCCGGTTAGAAACTGGTCAGCCCCAGCATTTT
size: many; V: TRBV7-9; J: TRBJ2-1; D: -; length: 15; CDR3: CASSLQQGLLNEQFF; DNA: TGTGCCAGCAGCTTGCAACAGGGTCTCCTCAATGAGCAGTTCTTC
size: many; V: TRBV9; J: TRBJ1-4; D: -; length: 12; CDR3: CASSVGAGKLFF; DNA: TGTGCCAGCAGCGTAGGGGCGGGGAAACTGTTTTTT
size: few; V: TRBV6-2/TRBV6-3; J: TRBJ2-7; D: TRBD2; length: 15; CDR3: CASSYSIAGNVQQYF; DNA: TGTGCCAGCAGTTACAGTATAGCGGGAAACGTCCAGCAGTACTTC
size: many; V: TRBV7-6; J: TRBJ2-5; D: TRBD2; length: 22; CDR3: CASSVADSTVFITSGRQETQYF; DNA: TGTGCCAGCAGCGTCGCGGATTCGACAGTGTTTATAACTAGCGGGAGGCAAGAGACCCAGTACTTC
size: few; V: TRBV7-9; J: TRBJ1-2; D: -; length: 14; CDR3: CASSLGTANYGYTF; DNA: TGTGCCAGCAGCTTAGGGACAGCTAACTATGGCTACACCTTC
size: many; V: TRBV20-1; J: TRBJ2-2; D: TRBD1; length: 16; CDR3: CSARGHRGPNTGELFF; DNA: TGCAGTGCTAGAGGACACAGGGGGCCGAACACCGGGGAGCTGTTTTTT
size: many; V: TRBV29-1; J: TRBJ2-1; D: -; length: 12; CDR3: CSVPPRANEQFF; DNA: TGCAGCGTTCCCCCCCGCGCCAATGAGCAGTTCTTC
size: many; V: TRBV20-1; J: TRBJ2-1; D: TRBD2; length: 16; CDR3: CSARELGLGLNNEQFF; DNA: TGCAGTGCTAGAGAACTCGGACTAGGACTCAACAATGAGCAGTTCTTC
size: -; V: TRBV5-6; J: TRBJ2-7; D: TRBD1; length: 16; CDR3: CASSLKQGPLSYEQYF; DNA: TGTGCCAGCAGCTTAAAACAGGGGCCTCTCTCCTACGAGCAGTACTTC